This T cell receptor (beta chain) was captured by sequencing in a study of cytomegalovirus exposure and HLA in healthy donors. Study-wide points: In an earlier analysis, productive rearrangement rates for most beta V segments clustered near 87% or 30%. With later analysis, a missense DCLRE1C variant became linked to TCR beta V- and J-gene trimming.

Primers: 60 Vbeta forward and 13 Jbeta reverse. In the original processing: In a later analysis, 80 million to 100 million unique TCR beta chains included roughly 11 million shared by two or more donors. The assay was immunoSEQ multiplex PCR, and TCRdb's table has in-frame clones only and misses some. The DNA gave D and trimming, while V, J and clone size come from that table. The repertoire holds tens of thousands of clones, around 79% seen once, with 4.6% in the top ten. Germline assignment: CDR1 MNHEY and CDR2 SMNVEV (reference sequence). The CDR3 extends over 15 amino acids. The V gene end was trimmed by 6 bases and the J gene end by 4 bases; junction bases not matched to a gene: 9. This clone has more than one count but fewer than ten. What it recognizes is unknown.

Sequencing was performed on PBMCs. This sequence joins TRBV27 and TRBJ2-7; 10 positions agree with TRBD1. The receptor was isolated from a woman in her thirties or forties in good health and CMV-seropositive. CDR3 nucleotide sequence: TGTGCCAGCAGCTTGCAGGACAGGGGGACGTACGAGCAGTACTTC. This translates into CASSLQDRGTYEQYF.